The T cell receptor (beta chain) under discussion was sequenced for a study of T cells in Graves' hyperthyroidism and ophthalmopathy. TCR beta CDR3 regions were amplified from RNA. HTBI primers were the set used in a first-round RT-PCR of the TCR CDR3. A single record per CDR3 protein comes from TCRdb applying MiXCR to the multiplex PCR reads. This table has approximately 370,000 distinct CDR3 sequences, about a sixth appearing once. Study results and limitations: Ophthalmopathy got predicted by the model a median about six months before its onset.

With 4 bases clipped from V and 1 base from J, the junction kept 6 bases outside the gene matches. CDR3 size: 17 residues. In germline, CDR1 is KGHDR, CDR2 SFDVKD. This clonotype was seen at least ten times. Antigen unknown. The V call is TRBV24-1, the J call TRBJ2-3; 11 nucleotides line up with TRBD1. Sequenced material: blood. This receptor was identified in a woman in her 30s with Graves' hyperthyroidism that later progressed to Graves' ophthalmopathy. CDR3 region: CATSEPGQGVGTDTQYF. CDR3 sequence (DNA): TGTGCCACCAGTGAACCGGGACAGGGGGTAGGCACAGATACGCAGTATTTT.